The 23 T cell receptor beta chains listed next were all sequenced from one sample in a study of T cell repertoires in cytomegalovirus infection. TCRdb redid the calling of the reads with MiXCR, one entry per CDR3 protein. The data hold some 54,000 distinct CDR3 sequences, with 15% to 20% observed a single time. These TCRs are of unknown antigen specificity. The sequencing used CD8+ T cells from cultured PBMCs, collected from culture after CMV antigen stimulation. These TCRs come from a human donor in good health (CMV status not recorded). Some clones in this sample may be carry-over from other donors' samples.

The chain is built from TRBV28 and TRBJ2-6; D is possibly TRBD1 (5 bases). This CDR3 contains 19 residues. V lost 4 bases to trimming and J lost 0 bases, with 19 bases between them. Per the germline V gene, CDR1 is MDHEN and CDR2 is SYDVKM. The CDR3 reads CASSSRRTTPISGANVLTF. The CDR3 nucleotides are TGTGCCAGCAGTTCTCGCCGGACAACTCCTATCTCTGGGGCCAACGTCCTGACTTTC.

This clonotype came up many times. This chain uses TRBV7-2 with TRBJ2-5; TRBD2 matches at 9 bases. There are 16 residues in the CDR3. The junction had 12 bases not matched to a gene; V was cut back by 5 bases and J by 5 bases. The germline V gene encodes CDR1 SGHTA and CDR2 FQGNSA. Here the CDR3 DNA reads TGTGCCAGCAGCCCGCTTCGAGCGGGGGGCGGGGAGACCCAGTACTTC. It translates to CASSPLRAGGGETQYF.

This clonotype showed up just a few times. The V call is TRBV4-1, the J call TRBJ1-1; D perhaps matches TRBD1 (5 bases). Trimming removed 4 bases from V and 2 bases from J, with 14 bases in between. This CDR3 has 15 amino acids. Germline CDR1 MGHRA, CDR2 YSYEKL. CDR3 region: CASSRVLGGNTEAFF. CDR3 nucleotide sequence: TGCGCCAGCAGCCGGGTTCTGGGGGGAAACACTGAAGCTTTCTTT.

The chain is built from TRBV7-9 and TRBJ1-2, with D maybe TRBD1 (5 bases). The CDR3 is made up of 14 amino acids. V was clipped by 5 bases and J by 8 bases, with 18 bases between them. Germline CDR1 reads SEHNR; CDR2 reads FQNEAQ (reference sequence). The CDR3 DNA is TGTGCCAGCAGCCCAGGTGGGACCCCAAGGGGCTACACCTTC. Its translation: CASSPGGTPRGYTF.

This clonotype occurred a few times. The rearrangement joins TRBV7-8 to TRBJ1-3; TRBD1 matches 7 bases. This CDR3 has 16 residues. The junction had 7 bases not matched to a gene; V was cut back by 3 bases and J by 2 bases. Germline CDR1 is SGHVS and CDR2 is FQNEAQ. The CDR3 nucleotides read TGTGCCAGCAGCTTGGCGCGGACAGGCCCTGGAAACACCATATATTTT. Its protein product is CASSLARTGPGNTIYF.

In nucleotides, the CDR3 is TGTGCCAGCAGCGTAGCTTCGGGGAGTAACTATGGCTACACCTTC. Translation: CASSVASGSNYGYTF. The chain joins TRBV9 to TRBJ1-2; D is unclear. The CDR3 is 15 residues long. Deletions cut 0 bases from V and 1 base from J, with 10 bases between. CDR1 is SGDLS and CDR2 is YYNGEE in the germline V gene. Full variable domain (remainder filled in from reference TRBV9 and TRBJ1-2): DSGVTQTPKHLITATGQRVTLRCSPRSGDLSVYWYQQSLDQGLQFLIQYYNGEERAKGNILERFSAQQFPDLHSELNLSSLELGDSALYFCASSVASGSNYGYTFGSGTRLTVV.

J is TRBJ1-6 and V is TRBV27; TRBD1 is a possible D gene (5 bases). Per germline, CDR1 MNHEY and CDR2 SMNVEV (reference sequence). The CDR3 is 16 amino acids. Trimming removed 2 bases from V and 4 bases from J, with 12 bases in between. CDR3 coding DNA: TGTGCCAGCAGTTTAACCCCGACAGATTATAATTCACCCCTCCACTTT. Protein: CASSLTPTDYNSPLHF.

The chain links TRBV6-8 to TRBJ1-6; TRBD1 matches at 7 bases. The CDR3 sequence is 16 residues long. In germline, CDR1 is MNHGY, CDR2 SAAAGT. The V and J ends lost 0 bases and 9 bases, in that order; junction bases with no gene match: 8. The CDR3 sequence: CASSYSMTGSFSPLHF. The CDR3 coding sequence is TGTGCCAGCAGTTACTCGATGACAGGGTCTTTTTCACCCCTCCACTTT.

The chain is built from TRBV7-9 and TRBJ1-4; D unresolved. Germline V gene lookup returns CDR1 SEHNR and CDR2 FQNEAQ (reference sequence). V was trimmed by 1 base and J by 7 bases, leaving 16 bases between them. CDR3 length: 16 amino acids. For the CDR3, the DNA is TGTGCCAGCAGCTTAGTGATAACCGGGGATGGTGAAAAACTGTTTTTT. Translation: CASSLVITGDGEKLFF.

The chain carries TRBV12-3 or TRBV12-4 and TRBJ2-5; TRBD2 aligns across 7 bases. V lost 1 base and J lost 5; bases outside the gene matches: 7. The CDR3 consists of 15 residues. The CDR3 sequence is CASSLGGGFRETQYF. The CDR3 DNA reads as TGTGCCAGCAGTTTAGGGGGGGGGTTTCGGGAGACCCAGTACTTC.

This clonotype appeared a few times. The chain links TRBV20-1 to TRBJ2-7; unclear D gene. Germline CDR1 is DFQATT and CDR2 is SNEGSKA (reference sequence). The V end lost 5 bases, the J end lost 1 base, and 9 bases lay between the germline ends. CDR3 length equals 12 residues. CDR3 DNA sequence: TGCAGTGCTCCCGACCCGTCCTACGAGCAGTACTTC. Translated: CSAPDPSYEQYF.

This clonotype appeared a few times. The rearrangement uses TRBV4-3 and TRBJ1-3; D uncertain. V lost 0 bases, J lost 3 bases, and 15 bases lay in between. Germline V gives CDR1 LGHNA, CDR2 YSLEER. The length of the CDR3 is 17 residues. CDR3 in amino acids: CASSQDTTVYDGNTIYF. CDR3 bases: TGCGCCAGCAGCCAAGACACGACGGTTTACGATGGAAACACCATATATTTT.

CDR3 sequence (DNA): TGTGCCAGCAGTACCCGGGGGGGGCGCGATCAGCCCCAGCATTTT. Translation: CASSTRGGRDQPQHF. The gene calls are TRBV27 and TRBJ1-5; perhaps TRBD1 as D (6 bases). Per germline, CDR1 MNHEY and CDR2 SMNVEV (reference sequence). The CDR3 is 15 amino acids. V lost 5 bases and J 5 bases, leaving 16 bases between the germline ends.

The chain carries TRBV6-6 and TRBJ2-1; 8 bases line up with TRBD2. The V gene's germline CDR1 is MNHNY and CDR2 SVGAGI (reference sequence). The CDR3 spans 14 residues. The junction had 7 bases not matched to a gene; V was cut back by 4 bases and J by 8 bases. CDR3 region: CASSSQRGWYEQFF. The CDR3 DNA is TGTGCCAGCAGTTCCCAGCGGGGGTGGTATGAGCAGTTCTTC.

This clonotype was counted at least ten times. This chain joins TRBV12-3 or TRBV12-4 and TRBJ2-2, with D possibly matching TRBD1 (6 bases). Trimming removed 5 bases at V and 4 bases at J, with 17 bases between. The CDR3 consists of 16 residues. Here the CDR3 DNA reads TGTGCCAGCAGTATTACAGGGCTATCCCCCACCGGGGAGCTGTTTTTT. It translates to CASSITGLSPTGELFF.

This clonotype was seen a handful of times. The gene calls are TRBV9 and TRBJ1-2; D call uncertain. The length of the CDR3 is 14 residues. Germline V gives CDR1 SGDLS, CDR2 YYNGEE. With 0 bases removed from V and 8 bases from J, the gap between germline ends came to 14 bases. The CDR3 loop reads CASSVVDTPRGYTF. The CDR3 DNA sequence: TGTGCCAGCAGCGTAGTCGACACCCCGCGCGGCTACACCTTC.

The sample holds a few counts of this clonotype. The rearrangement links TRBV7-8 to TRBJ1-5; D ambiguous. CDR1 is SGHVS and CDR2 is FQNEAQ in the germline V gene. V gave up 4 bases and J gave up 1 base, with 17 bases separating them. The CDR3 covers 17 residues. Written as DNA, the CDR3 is TGTGCCAGCAGCTCCATGCGGGATAATTTGAGCAATCAGCCCCAGCATTTT. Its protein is CASSSMRDNLSNQPQHF.

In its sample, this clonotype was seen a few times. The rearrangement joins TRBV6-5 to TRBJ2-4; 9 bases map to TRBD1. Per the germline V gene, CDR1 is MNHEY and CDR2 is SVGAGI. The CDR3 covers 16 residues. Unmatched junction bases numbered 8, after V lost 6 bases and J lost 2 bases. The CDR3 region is CASRPGQGMPKNIQYF. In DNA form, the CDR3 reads TGTGCCAGCAGACCCGGACAGGGGATGCCCAAAAACATTCAGTACTTC.

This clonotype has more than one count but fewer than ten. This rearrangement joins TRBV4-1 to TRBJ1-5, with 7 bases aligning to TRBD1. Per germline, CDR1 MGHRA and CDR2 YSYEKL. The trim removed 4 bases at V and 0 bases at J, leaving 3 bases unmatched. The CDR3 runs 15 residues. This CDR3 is CASSRTGDSNQPQHF. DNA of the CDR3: TGCGCCAGCAGCCGTACAGGGGATAGCAATCAGCCCCAGCATTTT.

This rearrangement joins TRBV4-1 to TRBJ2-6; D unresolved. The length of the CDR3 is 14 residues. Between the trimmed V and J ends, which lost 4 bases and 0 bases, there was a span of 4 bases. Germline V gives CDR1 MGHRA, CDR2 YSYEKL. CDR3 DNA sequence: TGCGCCAGCAGCCTCCCCTCTGGGGCCAACGTCCTGACTTTC. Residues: CASSLPSGANVLTF.

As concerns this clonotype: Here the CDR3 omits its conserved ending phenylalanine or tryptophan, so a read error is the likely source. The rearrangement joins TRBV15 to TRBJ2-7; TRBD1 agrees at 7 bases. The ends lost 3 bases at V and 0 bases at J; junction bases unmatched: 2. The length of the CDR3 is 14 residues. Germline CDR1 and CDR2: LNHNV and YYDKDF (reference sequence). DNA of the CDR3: TGTGCCACCAGCAGCGACAGGGCCTCCTACGAGCAGTACCTC. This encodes CATSSDRASYEQYL.

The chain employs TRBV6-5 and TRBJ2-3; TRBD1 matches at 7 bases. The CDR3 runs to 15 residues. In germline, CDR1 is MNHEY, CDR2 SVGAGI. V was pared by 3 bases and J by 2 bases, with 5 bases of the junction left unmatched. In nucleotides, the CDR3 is TGTGCCAGCAGTTATGGAGGACAGGACACAGATACGCAGTATTTT. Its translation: CASSYGGQDTDTQYF.

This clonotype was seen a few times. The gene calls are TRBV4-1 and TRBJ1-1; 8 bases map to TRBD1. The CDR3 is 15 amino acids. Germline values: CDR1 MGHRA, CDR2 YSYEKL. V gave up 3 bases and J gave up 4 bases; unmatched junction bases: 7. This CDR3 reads CASSHRGQRITEAFF. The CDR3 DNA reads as TGCGCCAGCAGCCACAGGGGGCAAAGGATCACTGAAGCTTTCTTT.